The 27 T cell receptor beta chains listed next were all sequenced from one sample in a study of technical replicates of blood from several donors. This table comes from immunoSEQ multiplex PCR, and its TCRdb copy is limited to in-frame clones, with some not included. This sample has under 100,000 clones, with nearly 97% found just once. Sequenced material: T cells isolated from PBMCs. These receptor sequences come from a human donor in good health.

The chain combines TRBV27 with TRBJ2-7; D is undetermined. Trimming cost V 2 bases and J 3 bases, with 8 bases left between them. This CDR3 is 13 amino acids long. Germline V gives CDR1 MNHEY, CDR2 SMNVEV (reference sequence). The CDR3 DNA follows: TGTGCCAGCAGTTTAGGCAGTCACTACGAGCAGTACTTC. This gives the protein CASSLGSHYEQYF.

V and J are TRBV19 and TRBJ1-2; the D is unclear. The V gene's germline CDR1 is LNHDA and CDR2 SQIVND (reference sequence). Trimming shortened V by 5 bases and J by 0 bases, and 13 bases separated the two germline ends. CDR3 length equals 15 residues. CDR3 loop: CASSPQDPANYGYTF. The CDR3 DNA reads as TGTGCCAGTAGTCCCCAGGATCCAGCTAACTATGGCTACACCTTC.

The chain combines TRBV6-6 with TRBJ2-3, with 9 positions matching TRBD2. The length of the CDR3 is 16 residues. CDR1 and CDR2 (germline): MNHNY, SVGAGI (reference sequence). With V trimmed by 2 bases and J by 2 bases, 5 bases remained unmatched. CDR3 bases: TGTGCCAGCAGTTACGGGCTAGCGGGGTTCACAGATACGCAGTATTTT. Translation gives CASSYGLAGFTDTQYF.

The J gene is TRBJ1-2, the V gene TRBV6-5; D not certain. Germline V lookup: CDR1 MNHEY, CDR2 SVGAGI. V gave up 0 bases and J gave up 4 bases, with 9 bases separating them. The CDR3 contains 14 residues. CDR3: CASSYSNGVYGYTF. In DNA form, the CDR3 reads TGTGCCAGCAGTTACTCGAACGGGGTCTATGGCTACACCTTC.

The V and J genes are TRBV5-1 and TRBJ2-2; TRBD1 aligns across 8 bases. Germline V gene sequence: CDR1 SGHRS, CDR2 YFSETQ. J gave up 4 bases and V 0 bases, and 5 bases lay outside the gene matches. The length of the CDR3 is 16 residues. CDR3 nucleotides: TGCGCCAGCAGCTTGGATGGCAGGGGGCTCACCGGGGAGCTGTTTTTT. As protein: CASSLDGRGLTGELFF.

V is TRBV27 and J is TRBJ2-5; D gene ambiguous. Trimming left V 6 bases short and J 4 bases short, with 9 bases between. Germline CDR1 MNHEY, CDR2 SMNVEV (reference sequence). The CDR3 spans 12 residues. CDR3 in amino acids: CASSFTGETQYF. The CDR3 region has the DNA TGTGCCAGCAGCTTTACTGGAGAGACCCAGTACTTC.

The V gene is TRBV27, the J gene TRBJ1-2; D is perhaps TRBD1 (5 bases). The CDR3 totals 14 residues. V was clipped by 8 bases and J by 0 bases, with 13 bases between them. CDR1 is MNHEY and CDR2 is SMNVEV in the germline V gene (reference sequence). The CDR3 nucleotides are TGTGCCAGCCGCCCGGGACTGACTAACTATGGCTACACCTTC. Protein product: CASRPGLTNYGYTF.

The J gene is TRBJ1-5, the V gene TRBV9; no clear D gene. This CDR3 is built from 14 residues. V shed 10 bases and J shed 4 bases, with 18 bases lying between them. Germline assignment: CDR1 SGDLS and CDR2 YYNGEE. CDR3 sequence: CALHHRRYNQPQHF. The CDR3 DNA is TGTGCCCTCCACCATCGGCGGTATAATCAGCCCCAGCATTTT.

The V call is TRBV27, the J call TRBJ1-1; 7 bases agree with TRBD1. Trimming at V came to 5 bases and at J to 5 bases, leaving 14 bases not matched to a gene. Germline lookup yields CDR1 MNHEY and CDR2 SMNVEV (reference sequence). The CDR3 has 16 amino acids. The CDR3 spells CASSSWWRQGGTEAFF. Here the CDR3 DNA reads TGTGCCAGCAGTAGCTGGTGGAGACAGGGAGGTACTGAAGCTTTCTTT.

The V call is TRBV19, the J call TRBJ1-5, with D perhaps TRBD1 (5 bases). V dropped 5 bases and J dropped 4 bases, with 9 bases sitting between them. Germline CDR1 is LNHDA and CDR2 is SQIVND (reference sequence). The CDR3 consists of 13 residues. The CDR3 reads CASSRQGNQPQHF. CDR3 nucleotides: TGTGCCAGTAGTCGGCAGGGTAATCAGCCCCAGCATTTT.

The chain is built from TRBV6-5 and TRBJ2-1; perhaps TRBD2 as D (6 bases). Trimming removed 1 base from V and 11 bases from J, with 9 bases in between. Germline assignment: CDR1 MNHEY and CDR2 SVGAGI. The CDR3 has 12 residues. CDR3 sequence reads: CASSYLGTQQFF. The CDR3 DNA follows: TGTGCCAGCAGTTACTTGGGGACTCAGCAGTTCTTC.

This chain links TRBV5-5 with TRBJ2-7; D unresolved. Germline V gene sequence: CDR1 SGHKS, CDR2 YYEKEE (reference sequence). The CDR3 runs 11 residues. Deletions cut 1 base from V and 5 bases from J, with 4 bases between. The CDR3 region is CASSLLNEQYF. The DNA of the CDR3 is TGTGCCAGCAGCTTGCTAAACGAGCAGTACTTC.

About this clone: The sample carries other DNA sequences with the same CDR3. J is TRBJ1-3 and V is TRBV9; TRBD1 matches 7 bases. J lost 4 bases, V lost 0 bases, and 4 bases had no gene match. This CDR3 region has 15 residues. Germline CDR1 reads SGDLS; CDR2 reads YYNGEE. Here the CDR3 DNA reads TGTGCCAGCAGCGTAGGACAGGGAAGCGGAAACACCATATATTTT. Protein: CASSVGQGSGNTIYF.

This chain connects TRBV5-8 to TRBJ1-5, with D tentatively TRBD1 (6 bases). The CDR3 consists of 15 residues. Trimming removed 5 bases at V and 4 bases at J, with 16 bases between. Germline CDR1 reads SGHTS; CDR2 reads YDEGEE. The CDR3 sequence is CASSYDRPGNQPQHF. The CDR3, as DNA: TGTGCCAGCAGTTATGACAGGCCGGGGAATCAGCCCCAGCATTTT.

This chain joins TRBV4-1 and TRBJ2-7, with 10 bases identical to TRBD2. The length of the CDR3 is 16 residues. The trim removed 4 bases at V and 4 bases at J, leaving 10 bases unmatched. Germline CDR1 is MGHRA and CDR2 is YSYEKL. CDR3 DNA: TGCGCCAGCAGCCCCCGGCTTAGCGGGGGGATTTACGAGCAGTACTTC. This gives the protein CASSPRLSGGIYEQYF.

The rearrangement uses TRBV11-2 and TRBJ1-4; no firm D call. V shed 2 bases and J shed 8 bases, with 9 bases lying between them. The CDR3 extends over 13 amino acids. CDR1 and CDR2 from the germline V gene are SGHAT and FQNNGV. Written as DNA, the CDR3 is TGTGCCAGCAGCTTACGGAGTTGGGAAAAACTGTTTTTT. As protein: CASSLRSWEKLFF.

The chain has TRBV7-8 and TRBJ1-1, with D unclear. Per germline, CDR1 SGHVS and CDR2 FQNEAQ. V was clipped by 5 bases and J by 1 base, with 8 bases between them. The length of the CDR3 is 13 residues. The chain's CDR3 is CASSQYRNTEAFF. The CDR3 DNA reads as TGTGCCAGCAGCCAATACAGGAACACTGAAGCTTTCTTT.

V is TRBV2 and J is TRBJ2-5, with TRBD1 identical over 7 bases. The CDR3 is 12 amino acids. Germline assignment: CDR1 SNHLY and CDR2 FYNNEI. Trimming removed 5 bases from V and 5 bases from J; junction bases left unmatched: 2. CDR3 loop: CASSYRGETQYF. CDR3 DNA: TGTGCCAGCAGTTACAGGGGCGAGACCCAGTACTTC.

This clone was seen once. The gene calls are TRBV9 and TRBJ2-6; 11 bases map to TRBD2. Per the germline V gene, CDR1 is SGDLS and CDR2 is YYNGEE. V lost 4 bases and J lost 1; bases outside the gene matches: 13. The CDR3 spans 20 residues. The CDR3, as DNA: TGTGCCAGCAGCCCAAATTTACTAGCGGGGGCCGTATCTGGGGCCAACGTCCTGACTTTC. It codes for CASSPNLLAGAVSGANVLTF.

The V and J genes are TRBV27 and TRBJ2-7, with 7 bases fitting TRBD1. This CDR3 has 14 amino acids. V shed 5 bases and J 3 bases; nucleotides not matched to a gene: 7. Germline V gene sequence: CDR1 MNHEY, CDR2 SMNVEV (reference sequence). The CDR3 nucleotides are TGTGCCAGCAGTCTCAGGGGGAATAGCTACGAGCAGTACTTC. Translation gives CASSLRGNSYEQYF.

This rearrangement joins TRBV2 to TRBJ2-1; D perhaps matches TRBD2 (5 bases). Germline V gene lookup returns CDR1 SNHLY and CDR2 FYNNEI. This CDR3 has 14 amino acids. V was shortened by 7 bases and J by 0 bases, with 10 bases between the two germline ends. CDR3 sequence (DNA): TGTGCCAGCACCTGGAGGAGCTCCTACAATGAGCAGTTCTTC. This translates into CASTWRSSYNEQFF.

CDR3 loop: CARSLALGGNREAFF. CDR3 in DNA: TGTGCCAGAAGCTTGGCCTTAGGAGGGAACCGTGAAGCTTTCTTT. The V gene is TRBV5-3, the J gene TRBJ1-1; unclear D gene. TRBV5-3 is flagged as an ORF with uncertain function. The CDR3 consists of 15 residues. Trimming shortened V by 0 bases and J by 7 bases, and 16 bases separated the two germline ends.

The chain carries TRBV5-8 and TRBJ2-7, with 7 nucleotides matching TRBD1. V lost 4 bases to trimming and J lost 1 base; unmatched junction nucleotides: 14. This CDR3 spans 17 amino acids. The germline CDR1 and CDR2 sequences are SGHTS and YDEGEE. CDR3 sequence reads: CASSRRPGQTFSYEQYF. The CDR3 DNA sequence: TGTGCCAGCAGCCGCCGTCCGGGACAGACATTTTCCTACGAGCAGTACTTC.

The chain carries TRBV5-1 and TRBJ2-5; 12 bases are shared with TRBD2. Unmatched junction bases numbered 3, after V lost 2 bases and J lost 1 base. Looked up from germline, CDR1 is SGHRS and CDR2 is YFSETQ. The CDR3 covers 16 residues. CDR3 sequence (DNA): TGCGCCAGCAGCTTATCGACTAGCGGGAGCCAAGAGACCCAGTACTTC. Translated, it gives CASSLSTSGSQETQYF. The full variable domain, in which reference TRBV5-1 and TRBJ2-5 provide the parts outside the CDR3, is KAGVTQTPRYLIKTRGQQVTLSCSPISGHRSVSWYQQTPGQGLQFLFEYFSETQRNKGNFPGRFSGRQFSNSRSEMNVSTLELGDSALYLCASSLSTSGSQETQYFGPGTRLLVL.

The V gene is TRBV21-1, the J gene TRBJ2-5; TRBD1 is taken as the D call from the table, unchecked against the DNA. TRBV21-1 constitutes a pseudogene. This CDR3 comprises 13 residues. CDR3 in DNA: TGTGCCAGCAGCAAAGGGACAGAAGAGACCCAGTACTTC. The encoded protein is CASSKGTEETQYF.

The V call is TRBV12-5, the J call TRBJ2-3; TRBD2 aligns across 7 bases. The V and J ends lost 3 bases and 2 bases, in that order; junction bases with no gene match: 8. CDR1 is LGHNT, CDR2 FRNRAP, per germline. The CDR3 has 16 amino acids. Written as DNA, the CDR3 is TGTGCTAGTGGTTTATTAGCGGGTTTTCCCACAGATACGCAGTATTTT. Protein: CASGLLAGFPTDTQYF.

This chain joins TRBV6-4 and TRBJ1-1, with a possible D match to TRBD1 (5 bases). V was trimmed by 3 bases and J by 5 bases, leaving 10 bases between them. The CDR3 sequence is 13 residues long. Germline CDR1 is MRHNA and CDR2 is SNTAGT. This CDR3 reads CASSETGETEAFF. The CDR3 DNA sequence: TGTGCCAGCAGTGAGACGGGGGAAACTGAAGCTTTCTTT.